Each of the 8 T cell receptor beta chains below was sequenced from the same sample in a study of T cell responses to AZD1222 COVID-19 vaccine. Sequencing was performed with immunoSEQ multiplex PCR; in TCRdb, only in-frame clones are kept and a portion is missing. The sample has under 150,000 clones; 85% to 90% are singletons. Sample: peripheral blood, taken 28 days after the second AZD1222 dose. The receptors shown here come from an adult who received the AZD1222 COVID-19 vaccine.

The J gene is TRBJ1-1, the V gene TRBV19; no clear D. Trimming took off 3 bases at V and 10 bases at J, with 21 bases between the two ends. Germline CDR1 reads LNHDA; CDR2 reads SQIVND (reference sequence). The CDR3 is made up of 15 amino acids. CDR3 DNA: TGTGCCAGTAGTATTGGGCTTCTCTACGCGGCATCAGCTTTCTTT. This encodes CASSIGLLYAASAFF.

V usage is TRBV14 and J usage is TRBJ1-6, with TRBD1 matching 8 bases. CDR3 size: 15 residues. The trim removed 3 bases at V and 7 bases at J, leaving 5 bases unmatched. Germline V CDR1 and CDR2: SGHDN, FVKESK. CDR3 nucleotides: TGTGCCAGCAGCCAGGGCCAGGGGGCAAATTCACCCCTCCACTTT. Translating gives CASSQGQGANSPLHF.

This clone was seen only once. The J gene is TRBJ1-3, the V gene TRBV28; maybe TRBD1 (6 bases). Germline V CDR1 and CDR2: MDHEN, SYDVKM. The CDR3 sequence is 16 residues long. Trimming cost V 3 bases and J 0 bases, with 12 bases left between them. The CDR3 DNA reads TGTGCCAGCAGTTTGCTAACAGGGAGCTCTGGAAACACCATATATTTT. This sequence encodes CASSLLTGSSGNTIYF.

The rearrangement joins TRBV2 to TRBJ1-2; maybe TRBD1 (5 bases). V was trimmed by 1 base and J by 3 bases, leaving 9 bases between them. The CDR3 loop spans 14 amino acids. Germline values: CDR1 SNHLY, CDR2 FYNNEI. The CDR3 loop is CASSEDGTYYGYTF. In nucleotides, the CDR3 is TGTGCCAGCAGTGAAGACGGGACCTACTATGGCTACACCTTC.

The chain employs TRBV11-2 and TRBJ2-3, with D unresolved. Germline V gene sequence: CDR1 SGHAT, CDR2 FQNNGV. V was pared by 1 base and J by 2 bases, with 13 bases between. This CDR3 is 16 amino acids long. In nucleotides, the CDR3 is TGTGCCAGCAGCTTAGTCCGGGCGGCCAACACAGATACGCAGTATTTT. This encodes CASSLVRAANTDTQYF.

V gene TRBV5-6 combines with J gene TRBJ1-2; 9 positions match TRBD1. Germline-derived CDR1 and CDR2 are SGHDT and YYEEEE. This CDR3 is built from 18 residues. V shed 1 base, J shed 0 bases, and the junction held 10 bases outside the gene matches. In DNA form, the CDR3 reads TGTGCCAGCAGCTTGCCCAGACAGGGGGTGTTAGCTAACTATGGCTACACCTTC. This sequence encodes CASSLPRQGVLANYGYTF.

The gene calls are TRBV30 and TRBJ1-6, with 7 positions matching TRBD1. Germline V CDR1 and CDR2: GTSNPN, SVGIG (reference sequence). The CDR3 runs to 13 residues. V lost 3 bases and J lost 11; bases outside the gene matches: 7. The CDR3 reads CAWRTGSAPPLHF. CDR3 bases: TGTGCCTGGAGGACAGGGTCGGCGCCACCCCTCCACTTT.

This clone occurred once. The V and J genes are TRBV9 and TRBJ2-5; TRBD1 might be the D (5 bases). CDR3 length: 13 amino acids. Germline loops: CDR1 SGDLS, CDR2 YYNGEE. Trimming took 4 bases from V and 4 from J, leaving 11 bases between them. DNA for the CDR3: TGTGCCAGCAGCACCGCCCAGGGAGAGACCCAGTACTTC. The encoded protein is CASSTAQGETQYF.